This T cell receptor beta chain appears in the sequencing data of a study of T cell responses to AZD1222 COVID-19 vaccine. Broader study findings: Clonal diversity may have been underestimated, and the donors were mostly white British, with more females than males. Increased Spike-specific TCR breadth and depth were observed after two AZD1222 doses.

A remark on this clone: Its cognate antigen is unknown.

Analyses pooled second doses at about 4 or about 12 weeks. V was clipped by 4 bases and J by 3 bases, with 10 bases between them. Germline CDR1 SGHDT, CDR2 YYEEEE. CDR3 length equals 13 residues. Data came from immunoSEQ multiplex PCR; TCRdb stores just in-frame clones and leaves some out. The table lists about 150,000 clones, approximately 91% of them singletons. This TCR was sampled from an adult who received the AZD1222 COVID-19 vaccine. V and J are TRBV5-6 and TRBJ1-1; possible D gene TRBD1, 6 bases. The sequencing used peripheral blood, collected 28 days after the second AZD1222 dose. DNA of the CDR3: TGTGCCAGCAGCCAAACAGGGTACACTGAAGCTTTCTTT. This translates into CASSQTGYTEAFF.